The 2 T cell receptor beta chains below were found in one sample sequenced in a study of blood T cell repertoires in COVID-19. TCRdb's table, derived via immunoSEQ multiplex PCR, lists solely in-frame clones and lacks some. The profile covers about 95,000 clones, with about 89% appearing a single time and approximately 4.1% taken by the ten largest. Source material: peripheral blood. The receptor source for this set is a woman aged 45-59 years in a cohort sampled during active COVID-19.

The gene calls are TRBV11-2 and TRBJ2-7, with D perhaps TRBD2 (6 bases). V shed 0 bases and J shed 6 bases, with 9 bases lying between them. Germline V gene data show CDR1 as SGHAT and CDR2 as FQNNGV. The CDR3 is 13 residues long. CDR3 protein: CASSLDHGGEQYF. CDR3 coding DNA: TGTGCCAGCAGCTTAGATCACGGGGGCGAGCAGTACTTC.

The chain combines TRBV24-1 with TRBJ2-1; 8 bases match TRBD1. This CDR3 spans 16 amino acids. The V segment lost 2 bases and the J segment 5 bases; nucleotides outside the gene matches: 7. The germline CDR1 and CDR2 sequences are KGHDR and SFDVKD. CDR3 protein: CATSDSGQGWHNEQFF. The CDR3 DNA is TGTGCCACCAGTGATTCCGGACAGGGCTGGCACAATGAGCAGTTCTTC.